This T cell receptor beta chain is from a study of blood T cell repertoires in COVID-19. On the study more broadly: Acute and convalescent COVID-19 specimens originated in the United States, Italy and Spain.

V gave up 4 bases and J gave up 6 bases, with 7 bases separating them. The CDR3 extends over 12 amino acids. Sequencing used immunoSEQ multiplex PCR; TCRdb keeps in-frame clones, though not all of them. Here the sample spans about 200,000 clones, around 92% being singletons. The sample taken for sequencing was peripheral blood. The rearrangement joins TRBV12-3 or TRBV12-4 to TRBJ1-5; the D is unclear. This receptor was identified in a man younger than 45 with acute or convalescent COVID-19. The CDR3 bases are TGTGCCAGCAGTTCTCTTTCTCAGCCCCAGCATTTT. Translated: CASSSLSQPQHF.